This record covers a single T cell receptor (beta chain). Method: immunoSEQ multiplex PCR; TCRdb's copy keeps in-frame clones and lacks some. Seen here are about 40,000 clones, approximately 91% observed once, and the top ten hold less than 0.95%. CDR3 size: 15 residues. Germline CDR1 and CDR2: MNHEY and SVGAGI. V shed 6 bases and J 1 base; nucleotides not matched to a gene: 4. These data originate in a study of T cell changes during pregnancy in multiple sclerosis. The sequence was obtained from a female donor with multiple sclerosis, enrolled in a pregnancy study. Sample: CD4+ T cells from peripheral blood mononuclear cells, taken before pregnancy. The chain recombines TRBV6-5 with TRBJ2-7; 12 bases agree with TRBD2. CDR3 DNA sequence: TGTGCCAGCAGACCCCTAGCGGGGGGGTCCTACGAGCAGTACTTC. It specifies CASRPLAGGSYEQYF.